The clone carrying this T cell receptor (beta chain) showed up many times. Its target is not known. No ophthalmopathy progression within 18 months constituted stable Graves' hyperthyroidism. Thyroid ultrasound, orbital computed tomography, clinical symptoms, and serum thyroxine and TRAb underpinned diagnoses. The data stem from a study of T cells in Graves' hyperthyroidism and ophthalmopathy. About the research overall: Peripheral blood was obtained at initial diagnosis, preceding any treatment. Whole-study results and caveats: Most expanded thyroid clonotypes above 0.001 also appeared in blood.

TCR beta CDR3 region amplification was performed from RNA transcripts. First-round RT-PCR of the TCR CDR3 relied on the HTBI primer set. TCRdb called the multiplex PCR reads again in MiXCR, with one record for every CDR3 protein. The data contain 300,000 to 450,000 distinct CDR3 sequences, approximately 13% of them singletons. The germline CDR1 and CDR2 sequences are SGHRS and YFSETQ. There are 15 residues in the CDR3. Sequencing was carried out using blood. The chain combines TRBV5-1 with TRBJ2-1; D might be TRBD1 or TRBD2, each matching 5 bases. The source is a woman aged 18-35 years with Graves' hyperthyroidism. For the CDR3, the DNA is TGCGCTTCTTGCACACCGGGACCCTCAGGCAATGAGCAGTTCTTC. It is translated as CASCTPGPSGNEQFF.